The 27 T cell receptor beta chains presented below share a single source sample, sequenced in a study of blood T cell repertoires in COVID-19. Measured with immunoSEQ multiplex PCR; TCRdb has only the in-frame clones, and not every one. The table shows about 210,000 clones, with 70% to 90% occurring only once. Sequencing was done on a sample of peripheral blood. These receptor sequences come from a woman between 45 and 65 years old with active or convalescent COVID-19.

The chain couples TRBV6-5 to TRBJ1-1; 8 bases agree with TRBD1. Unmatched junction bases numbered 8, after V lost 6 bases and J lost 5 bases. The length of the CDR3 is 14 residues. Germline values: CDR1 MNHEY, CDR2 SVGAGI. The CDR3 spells CASRDRAVQTEAFF. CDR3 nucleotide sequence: TGTGCCAGCAGGGACAGGGCGGTACAAACTGAAGCTTTCTTT.

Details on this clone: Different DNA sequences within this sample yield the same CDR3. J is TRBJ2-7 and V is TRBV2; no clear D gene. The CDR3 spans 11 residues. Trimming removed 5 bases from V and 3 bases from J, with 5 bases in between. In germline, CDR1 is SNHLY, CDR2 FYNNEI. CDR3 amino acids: CASSYSYEQYF. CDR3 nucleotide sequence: TGTGCCAGCAGTTACAGCTACGAGCAGTACTTC. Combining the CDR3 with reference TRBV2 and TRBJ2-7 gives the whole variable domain EPEVTQTPSHQVTQMGQEVILRCVPISNHLYFYWYRQILGQKVEFLVSFYNNEISEKSEIFDDQFSVERPDGSNFTLKIRSTKLEDSAMYFCASSYSYEQYFGPGTRLTVT.

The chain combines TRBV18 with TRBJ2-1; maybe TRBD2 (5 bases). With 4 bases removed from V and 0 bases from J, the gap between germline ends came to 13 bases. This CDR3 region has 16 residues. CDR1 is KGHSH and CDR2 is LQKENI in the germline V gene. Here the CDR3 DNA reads TGTGCCAGCTCACAGGACTTTCCTAGCTCCTACAATGAGCAGTTCTTC. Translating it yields CASSQDFPSSYNEQFF.

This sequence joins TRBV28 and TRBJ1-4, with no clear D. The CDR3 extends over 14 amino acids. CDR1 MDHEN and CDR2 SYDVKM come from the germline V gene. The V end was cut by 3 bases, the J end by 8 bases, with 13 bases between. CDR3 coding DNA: TGTGCCAGCAGTTTCGGGTCAAGGAAAGAAAAACTGTTTTTT. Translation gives CASSFGSRKEKLFF. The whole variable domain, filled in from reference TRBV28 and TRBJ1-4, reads DVKVTQSSRYLVKRTGEKVFLECVQDMDHENMFWYRQDPGLGLRLIYFSYDVKMKEKGDIPEGYSVSREKKERFSLILESASTNQTSMYLCASSFGSRKEKLFFGSGTQLSVL.

The CDR3 nucleotides are TGTGCCAGCAGCACCCAGACAGGGGGCGAGGCCAAAAACATTCAGTACTTC. Its protein product is CASSTQTGGEAKNIQYF. V is TRBV5-4 and J is TRBJ2-4, with TRBD1 matching 10 bases. Germline CDR1 reads SGHNT; CDR2 reads YYREEE (reference sequence). The trim removed 4 bases at V and 1 base at J, leaving 8 bases unmatched. The CDR3 is made up of 17 amino acids.

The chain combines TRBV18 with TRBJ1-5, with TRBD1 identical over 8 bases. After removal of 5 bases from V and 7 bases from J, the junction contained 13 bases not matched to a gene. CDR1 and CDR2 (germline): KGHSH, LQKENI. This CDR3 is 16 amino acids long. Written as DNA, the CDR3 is TGTGCCAGCTCATCGGACAGGGTTCTTGAAAAACAGCCCCAGCATTTT. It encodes CASSSDRVLEKQPQHF. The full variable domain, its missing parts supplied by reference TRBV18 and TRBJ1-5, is NAGVMQNPRHLVRRRGQEARLRCSPMKGHSHVYWYRQLPEEGLKFMVYLQKENIIDESGMPKERFSAEFPKEGPSILRIQQVVRGDSAAYFCASSSDRVLEKQPQHFGDGTRLSIL.

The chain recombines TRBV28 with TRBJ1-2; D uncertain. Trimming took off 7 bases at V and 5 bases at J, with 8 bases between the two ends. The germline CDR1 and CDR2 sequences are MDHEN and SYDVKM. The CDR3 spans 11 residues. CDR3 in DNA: TGTGCCAGCACCCCGGGGTATGGCTACACCTTC. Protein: CASTPGYGYTF.

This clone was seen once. CDR3: CATSLGPQETQYF. In DNA, the CDR3 is TGTGCCACCAGTCTGGGCCCCCAAGAGACCCAGTACTTC. The rearrangement joins TRBV24-1 to TRBJ2-5, with no clear D. V was cut by 6 bases and J by 1 base, with 8 bases left in between. The CDR3 runs to 13 residues. The germline V gene has CDR1 KGHDR and CDR2 SFDVKD.

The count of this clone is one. Written as DNA, the CDR3 is TGTGCCAGCACTGGGGGGGTATCCTACAATGAGCAGTTCTTC. As protein: CASTGGVSYNEQFF. The chain recombines TRBV5-6 with TRBJ2-1; 7 bases align to TRBD2. Germline CDR1 SGHDT, CDR2 YYEEEE. This CDR3 contains 14 residues. V shed 6 bases and J 1 base; nucleotides not matched to a gene: 4.

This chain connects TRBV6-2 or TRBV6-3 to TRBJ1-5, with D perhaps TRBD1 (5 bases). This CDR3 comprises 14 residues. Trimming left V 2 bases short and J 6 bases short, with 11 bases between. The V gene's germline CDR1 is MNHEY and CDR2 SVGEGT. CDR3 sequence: CASSYDSGVQPQHF. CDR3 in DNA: TGTGCCAGCAGTTACGATTCGGGGGTTCAGCCCCAGCATTTT.

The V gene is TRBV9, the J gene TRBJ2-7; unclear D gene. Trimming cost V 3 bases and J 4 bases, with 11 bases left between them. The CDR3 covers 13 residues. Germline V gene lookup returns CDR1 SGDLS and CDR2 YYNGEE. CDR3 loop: CASSAFADYEQYF. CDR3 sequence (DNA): TGTGCCAGCAGCGCCTTTGCGGATTACGAGCAGTACTTC.

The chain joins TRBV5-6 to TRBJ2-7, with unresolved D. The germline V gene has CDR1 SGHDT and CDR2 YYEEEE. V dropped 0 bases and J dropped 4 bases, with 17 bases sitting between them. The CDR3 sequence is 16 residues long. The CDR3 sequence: CASSLVGDAMPYEQYV. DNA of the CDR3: TGTGCCAGCAGCTTGGTGGGCGACGCAATGCCTTACGAGCAGTACGTC.

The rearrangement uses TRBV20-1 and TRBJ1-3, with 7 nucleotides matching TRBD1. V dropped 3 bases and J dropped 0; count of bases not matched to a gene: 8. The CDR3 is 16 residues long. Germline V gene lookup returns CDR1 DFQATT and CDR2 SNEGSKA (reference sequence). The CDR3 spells CSASGQGVFSGNTIYF. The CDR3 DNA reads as TGCAGTGCTAGTGGTCAGGGGGTCTTCTCTGGAAACACCATATATTTT.

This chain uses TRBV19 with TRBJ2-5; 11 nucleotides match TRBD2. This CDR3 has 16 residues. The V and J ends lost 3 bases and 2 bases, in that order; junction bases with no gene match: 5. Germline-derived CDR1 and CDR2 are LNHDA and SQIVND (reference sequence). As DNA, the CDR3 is TGTGCCAGTAGTATTGGGGCTAGCGGGAGGCAAGAGACCCAGTACTTC. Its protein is CASSIGASGRQETQYF.

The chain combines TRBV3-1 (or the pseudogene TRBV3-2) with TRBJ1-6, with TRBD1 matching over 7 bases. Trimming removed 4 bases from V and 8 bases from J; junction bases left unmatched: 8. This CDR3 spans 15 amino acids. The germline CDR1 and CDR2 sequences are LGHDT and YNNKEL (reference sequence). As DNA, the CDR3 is TGTGCCAGCAGCCCCAACAGGGGCGACGATTCACCCCTCCACTTT. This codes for CASSPNRGDDSPLHF.

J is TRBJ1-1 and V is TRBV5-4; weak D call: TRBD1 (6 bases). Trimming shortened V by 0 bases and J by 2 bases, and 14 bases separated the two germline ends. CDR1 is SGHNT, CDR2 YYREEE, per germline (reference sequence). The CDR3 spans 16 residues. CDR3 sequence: CASSLVPGVPNTEAFF. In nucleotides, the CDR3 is TGTGCCAGCAGCTTGGTACCAGGGGTCCCAAACACTGAAGCTTTCTTT.

CDR3 sequence: CASSYSWGRSEQFF. The CDR3, as DNA: TGTGCCAGCAGCTACTCCTGGGGGAGGAGTGAGCAGTTCTTC. The V gene is TRBV6-4, the J gene TRBJ2-1; possibly TRBD2 for D (6 bases). Per the germline V gene, CDR1 is MRHNA and CDR2 is SNTAGT. Deletions cut 6 bases from V and 9 bases from J, with 18 bases between. CDR3 length: 14 residues.

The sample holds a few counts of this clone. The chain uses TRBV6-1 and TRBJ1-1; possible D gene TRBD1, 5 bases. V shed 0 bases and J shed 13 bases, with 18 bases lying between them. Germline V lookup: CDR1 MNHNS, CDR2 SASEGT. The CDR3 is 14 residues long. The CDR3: CASSEAPGRGLGFF. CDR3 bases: TGTGCCAGCAGTGAAGCGCCAGGGAGGGGCCTGGGTTTCTTT.

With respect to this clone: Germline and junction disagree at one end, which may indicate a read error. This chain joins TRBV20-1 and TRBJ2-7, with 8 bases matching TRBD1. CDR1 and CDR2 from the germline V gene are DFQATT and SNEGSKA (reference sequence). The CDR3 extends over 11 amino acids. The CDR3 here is CSGDTGGMISF. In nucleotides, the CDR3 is TGCAGTGGCGACACAGGGGGAATGATCTCCTTC.

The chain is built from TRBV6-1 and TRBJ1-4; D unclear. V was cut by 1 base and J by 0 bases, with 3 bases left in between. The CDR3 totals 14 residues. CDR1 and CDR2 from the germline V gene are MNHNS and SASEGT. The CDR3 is CASSEGATNEKLFF. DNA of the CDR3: TGTGCCAGCAGTGAAGGAGCAACTAATGAAAAACTGTTTTTT.

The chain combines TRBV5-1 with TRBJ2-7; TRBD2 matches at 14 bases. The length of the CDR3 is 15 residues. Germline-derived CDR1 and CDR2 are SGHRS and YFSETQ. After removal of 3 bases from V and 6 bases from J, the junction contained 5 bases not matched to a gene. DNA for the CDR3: TGCGCCAGCAGCTCACCGGGGACTAGCGGGAGCGAGCAGTACTTC. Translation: CASSSPGTSGSEQYF. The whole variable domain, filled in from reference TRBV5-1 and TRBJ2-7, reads KAGVTQTPRYLIKTRGQQVTLSCSPISGHRSVSWYQQTPGQGLQFLFEYFSETQRNKGNFPGRFSGRQFSNSRSEMNVSTLELGDSALYLCASSSPGTSGSEQYFGPGTRLTVT.

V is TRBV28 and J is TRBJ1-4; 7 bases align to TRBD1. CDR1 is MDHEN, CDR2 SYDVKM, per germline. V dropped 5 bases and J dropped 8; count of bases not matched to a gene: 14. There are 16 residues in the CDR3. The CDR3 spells CASSPTRTGQGEKLFF. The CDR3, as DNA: TGTGCCAGCAGTCCCACTAGGACAGGCCAGGGGGAAAAACTGTTTTTT.

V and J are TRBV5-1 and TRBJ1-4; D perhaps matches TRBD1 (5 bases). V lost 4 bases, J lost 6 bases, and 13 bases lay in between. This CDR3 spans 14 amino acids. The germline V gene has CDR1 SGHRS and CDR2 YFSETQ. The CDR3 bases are TGCGCCAGCAGCCCCCCTGGGGGGTATGAAAAACTGTTTTTT. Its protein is CASSPPGGYEKLFF. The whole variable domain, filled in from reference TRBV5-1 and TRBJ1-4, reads KAGVTQTPRYLIKTRGQQVTLSCSPISGHRSVSWYQQTPGQGLQFLFEYFSETQRNKGNFPGRFSGRQFSNSRSEMNVSTLELGDSALYLCASSPPGGYEKLFFGSGTQLSVL.

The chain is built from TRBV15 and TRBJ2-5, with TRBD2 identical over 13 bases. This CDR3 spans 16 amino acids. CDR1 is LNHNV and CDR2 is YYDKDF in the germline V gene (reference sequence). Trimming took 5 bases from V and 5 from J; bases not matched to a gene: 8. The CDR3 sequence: CATSPRTSGGRETQYF. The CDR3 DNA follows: TGTGCCACCAGCCCTCGGACTAGCGGGGGCCGGGAGACCCAGTACTTC.

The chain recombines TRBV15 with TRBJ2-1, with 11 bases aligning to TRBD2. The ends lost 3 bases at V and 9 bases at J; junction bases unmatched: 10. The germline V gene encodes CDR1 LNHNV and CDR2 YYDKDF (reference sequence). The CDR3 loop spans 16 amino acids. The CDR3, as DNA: TGTGCCACCAGCAGCCCCACTAGCGGGAGATGGGTTGAGCAGTTCTTC. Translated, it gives CATSSPTSGRWVEQFF.

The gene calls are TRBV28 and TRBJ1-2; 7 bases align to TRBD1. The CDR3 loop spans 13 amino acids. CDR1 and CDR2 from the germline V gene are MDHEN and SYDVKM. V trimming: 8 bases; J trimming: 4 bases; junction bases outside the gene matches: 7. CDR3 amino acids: CASAPGQIYGYTF. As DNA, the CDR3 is TGTGCCAGCGCGCCGGGACAGATCTATGGCTACACCTTC.

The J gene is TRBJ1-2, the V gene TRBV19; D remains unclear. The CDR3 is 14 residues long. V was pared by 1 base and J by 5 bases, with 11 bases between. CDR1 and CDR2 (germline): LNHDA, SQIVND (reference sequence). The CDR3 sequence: CASSIGRNGYGYTF. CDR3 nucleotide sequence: TGTGCCAGTAGTATAGGCAGGAACGGTTATGGCTACACCTTC.